This T cell receptor (beta chain) was found in a study of molecular identifiers for immune sequencing clone quantification. TCRdb re-called the PCR reads with MiXCR, one entry per CDR3 protein. This table has 70,000 to 95,000 distinct CDR3 sequences, roughly 19% appearing once. Germline CDR1 reads SGHDT; CDR2 reads YYEEEE. CDR3 length equals 18 residues. J lost 0 bases, V lost 1 base, and 8 bases had no gene match. The table lists this clonotype with many counts. Sequencing used naive CD8+ T cells from blood, with Jurkat cell RNA spiked in. Subset here: FACS-sorted CD8+CD4-CCR7+CD45RA+ naive T cells. The V call is TRBV5-6, the J call TRBJ2-1, with TRBD1 matching over 9 bases. The receptor was derived from a human donor in good health. Some libraries in this study had Jurkat cell RNA spiked in. This CDR3 reads CASSLWVTGGSSYNEQFF. DNA of the CDR3: TGTGCCAGCAGCTTGTGGGTGACAGGGGGAAGCTCCTACAATGAGCAGTTCTTC. The full variable domain, rest sourced from reference TRBV5-6 and TRBJ2-1, is DAGVTQSPTHLIKTRGQQVTLRCSPKSGHDTVSWYQQALGQGPQFIFQYYEEEERQRGNFPDRFSGHQFPNYSSELNVNALLLGDSALYLCASSLWVTGGSSYNEQFFGPGTRLTVL.